These 28 T cell receptor beta chains share one sample of origin, sequenced in a study of shared T cell receptors in the human thymus. Assay used: immunoSEQ multiplex PCR; TCRdb lists only in-frame clones, some missing. The profile shows about 610,000 clones, 70% to 90% of them singletons. The same data also contributed to another study, on human thymus T cells.

The sequenced material came from thymocytes. These receptors came from a boy in the first two years of life with a congenital heart defect.

J is TRBJ2-7 and V is TRBV5-1, with TRBD2 as a possible D gene (6 bases). Germline values: CDR1 SGHRS, CDR2 YFSETQ. V shed 4 bases and J shed 2 bases, with 10 bases lying between them. The length of the CDR3 is 13 residues. The CDR3 sequence: CASSPGEAYEQYF. The CDR3 DNA follows: TGCGCCAGCAGCCCCGGGGAGGCCTACGAGCAGTACTTC.

The gene calls are TRBV27 and TRBJ2-3; TRBD1 aligns across 7 bases. Germline V gene data show CDR1 as MNHEY and CDR2 as SMNVEV (reference sequence). The CDR3 extends over 16 amino acids. Germline trimming cut 5 bases from V and 0 bases from J; bases unmatched to any gene: 8. DNA for the CDR3: TGTGCCAGCAGTACCCAAGGACAGGTTAGCACAGATACGCAGTATTTT. Protein: CASSTQGQVSTDTQYF.

The rearrangement links TRBV4-1 to TRBJ1-2; D is perhaps TRBD1 (5 bases). Germline V CDR1 and CDR2: MGHRA, YSYEKL. V was shortened by 1 base and J by 6 bases, with 15 bases between the two germline ends. The CDR3 totals 15 residues. As DNA, the CDR3 is TGCGCCAGCAGCCAAGGTGCGGACACTCCTAATGGCTACACCTTC. Translation: CASSQGADTPNGYTF.

V and J are TRBV23-1 and TRBJ2-7, with 9 bases identical to TRBD1. TRBV23-1 is classed as an ORF, of uncertain function. The CDR3 loop spans 18 amino acids. V shed 8 bases and J 3 bases; nucleotides not matched to a gene: 20. The CDR3 bases are TGCGCCAGCGAAGCCCCGGGACAGGGCCTCTCTTTAGGCTACGAGCAGTACTTC. Its translation is CASEAPGQGLSLGYEQYF.

J is TRBJ1-4 and V is TRBV7-9, with D maybe TRBD1 (6 bases). The germline V and J ends were trimmed by 4 bases and 14 bases, with 11 bases remaining between them. Germline V lookup: CDR1 SEHNR, CDR2 FQNEAQ (reference sequence). This CDR3 contains 11 residues. CDR3 coding DNA: TGTGCCAGCAGCTACGAGGGGGATCTGTTTTTT. Its translation is CASSYEGDLFF.

The table lists this clone with a count of one. This chain joins TRBV6-5 and TRBJ1-6; D uncertain. Germline V CDR1 and CDR2: MNHEY, SVGAGI. CDR3 length equals 15 residues. V lost 0 bases to trimming and J lost 0 bases, with 3 bases between them. CDR3 in DNA: TGTGCCAGCAGTTACTCGAGCTCCTATAATTCACCCCTCCACTTT. Its translation is CASSYSSSYNSPLHF.

This rearrangement joins TRBV20-1 to TRBJ2-1; D is undetermined. The germline V gene has CDR1 DFQATT and CDR2 SNEGSKA (reference sequence). The CDR3 consists of 11 residues. With 6 bases removed from V and 4 bases from J, the gap between germline ends came to 7 bases. CDR3 amino acids: CSASFYNEQFF. The DNA of the CDR3 is TGCAGTGCCTCCTTTTACAATGAGCAGTTCTTC.

The chain is built from TRBV6-1 and TRBJ1-5; perhaps TRBD1 as D (6 bases). Trimming took off 2 bases at V and 0 bases at J, with 14 bases between the two ends. There are 17 residues in the CDR3. The germline gives CDR1 MNHNS, CDR2 SASEGT. The CDR3, as DNA: TGTGCCAGCAGTGAATTGGGGGCCCGGTATAGCAATCAGCCCCAGCATTTT. This gives the protein CASSELGARYSNQPQHF.

The chain has TRBV5-1 and TRBJ1-2; TRBD1 might be the D (5 bases). Germline CDR1 is SGHRS and CDR2 is YFSETQ. V was pared by 8 bases and J by 4 bases, with 9 bases between. This CDR3 has 11 amino acids. For the CDR3, the DNA is TGCGCCAGATCGGGGGGCTATGGCTACACCTTC. It specifies CARSGGYGYTF.

The rearrangement links TRBV7-2 to TRBJ2-7; TRBD2 is a possible D gene (6 bases). The CDR3 has 17 residues. V shed 5 bases and J shed 1 base, with 21 bases lying between them. Germline V lookup: CDR1 SGHTA, CDR2 FQGNSA. This CDR3 is CASSVGGLSLFSYEQYF. The CDR3 region has the DNA TGTGCCAGCAGCGTCGGGGGACTTTCCCTTTTTTCCTACGAGCAGTACTTC.

This clone showed up just once. The J gene is TRBJ2-5, the V gene TRBV2; tentatively, D is TRBD1 (5 bases). The CDR3 loop spans 14 amino acids. V gave up 6 bases and J gave up 5 bases, with 16 bases separating them. CDR1 is SNHLY, CDR2 FYNNEI, per germline. CDR3 amino acids: CASSPTGPEETQYF. Written as DNA, the CDR3 is TGTGCCAGCAGCCCCACAGGTCCCGAGGAGACCCAGTACTTC.

Here the CDR3 DNA reads TGTGCCAGCAGTACCCGGGGGGATTGGGGCCAAGAGACCCAGTACTTC. This codes for CASSTRGDWGQETQYF. The chain couples TRBV27 to TRBJ2-5; 7 nucleotides line up with TRBD2. The J segment lost 1 base and the V segment lost 5 bases, leaving 10 bases of the junction unmatched. The CDR3 runs to 16 residues. Germline V gives CDR1 MNHEY, CDR2 SMNVEV (reference sequence).

The V call is TRBV20-1, the J call TRBJ2-7, with TRBD1 as a possible D gene (5 bases). Trimming shortened V by 2 bases and J by 7 bases, and 9 bases separated the two germline ends. CDR1 DFQATT and CDR2 SNEGSKA come from the germline V gene (reference sequence). This CDR3 comprises 11 residues. The CDR3 bases are TGCAGTGCTAGATTAGGGGTTGAGCAGTACTTC. Its protein product is CSARLGVEQYF.

The J gene is TRBJ1-1, the V gene TRBV27; 8 bases agree with TRBD1. CDR3 length: 16 amino acids. CDR1 and CDR2 from the germline V gene are MNHEY and SMNVEV (reference sequence). V lost 3 bases, J lost 3 bases, and 9 bases stayed unmatched. CDR3 in DNA: TGTGCCAGCAGTTTGGTACAGGGGGGGGCGGACACTGAAGCTTTCTTT. Translation gives CASSLVQGGADTEAFF.

V usage is TRBV18 and J usage is TRBJ2-7; 7 nucleotides match TRBD1. With 4 bases clipped from V and 3 bases from J, the junction kept 18 bases outside the gene matches. Germline CDR1 KGHSH, CDR2 LQKENI. This CDR3 is 18 amino acids long. In nucleotides, the CDR3 is TGTGCCAGCTCACTCGTGGGCCCGGGACAGAGAGCTTTCTACGAGCAGTACTTC. Its translation is CASSLVGPGQRAFYEQYF.

The rearrangement joins TRBV30 to TRBJ2-3; 10 positions agree with TRBD2. The CDR3 has 14 residues. Germline CDR1 reads GTSNPN; CDR2 reads SVGIG (reference sequence). Trimming took 7 bases from V and 3 from J; bases not matched to a gene: 7. The CDR3 region is CAYYVTSGTDTQYF. The CDR3 coding sequence is TGTGCCTACTACGTGACTAGCGGGACAGATACGCAGTATTTT.

This rearrangement joins TRBV30 to TRBJ2-1, with 14 bases that match TRBD2. The CDR3 runs 17 residues. J gave up 8 bases and V 0 bases, and 9 bases lay outside the gene matches. The germline CDR1 and CDR2 sequences are GTSNPN and SVGIG (reference sequence). The CDR3 is CAWSVIEGLAGADEQFF. CDR3 nucleotides: TGTGCCTGGAGTGTAATAGAGGGACTAGCGGGGGCCGATGAGCAGTTCTTC.

CDR3 loop: CASSVEDPSVGPFYNEQFF. The CDR3 coding sequence is TGTGCCAGCAGCGTAGAGGATCCTAGCGTGGGCCCCTTCTACAATGAGCAGTTCTTC. V gene TRBV9 combines with J gene TRBJ2-1, with D perhaps matching TRBD2 (6 bases). Between the trimmed V and J ends, which lost 0 bases and 3 bases, there was a span of 22 bases. CDR1 and CDR2 from the germline V gene are SGDLS and YYNGEE. This CDR3 contains 19 residues.

This clone was counted a few times. The chain is built from TRBV4-1 and TRBJ2-5; no firm D call. The CDR3 covers 14 residues. The V gene's germline CDR1 is MGHRA and CDR2 YSYEKL. V lost 2 bases, J lost 2 bases, and 9 bases lay in between. This chain's CDR3 is CASSQQIGQETQYF. The CDR3 nucleotides are TGCGCCAGCAGCCAACAAATCGGGCAAGAGACCCAGTACTTC.

The chain links TRBV6-6 to TRBJ2-2, with D perhaps matching TRBD2 (6 bases). The CDR3 is 15 amino acids. Deletions cut 0 bases from V and 3 bases from J, with 8 bases between. Germline V gene lookup returns CDR1 MNHNY and CDR2 SVGAGI (reference sequence). CDR3 in DNA: TGTGCCAGCAGTTACTCACGGGGGTACACCGGGGAGCTGTTTTTT. Protein product: CASSYSRGYTGELFF.

The V call is TRBV28, the J call TRBJ2-5; D is perhaps TRBD1 (5 bases). The CDR3 is 16 amino acids. Germline V CDR1 and CDR2: MDHEN, SYDVKM. V was pared by 2 bases and J by 1 base, with 14 bases between. CDR3 protein: CASSLVGRTGQETQYF. The CDR3 DNA sequence: TGTGCCAGCAGTTTAGTCGGACGAACAGGCCAAGAGACCCAGTACTTC. The whole variable domain, remainder taken from reference TRBV28 and TRBJ2-5, is DVKVTQSSRYLVKRTGEKVFLECVQDMDHENMFWYRQDPGLGLRLIYFSYDVKMKEKGDIPEGYSVSREKKERFSLILESASTNQTSMYLCASSLVGRTGQETQYFGPGTRLLVL.

In nucleotides, the CDR3 is TGCGCCAGCAGGGCCCAACTAGCGGGAGGGCCCCACGAGCAGTACTTC. Translating it yields CASRAQLAGGPHEQYF. The chain carries TRBV5-1 and TRBJ2-7; 13 bases align to TRBD2. The V and J ends lost 5 bases and 5 bases, in that order; junction bases with no gene match: 10. The CDR3 loop spans 16 amino acids. The V gene's germline CDR1 is SGHRS and CDR2 YFSETQ.

This clone has just one count. V gene TRBV21-1 combines with J gene TRBJ1-3. TRBV21-1 is designated a pseudogene. The CDR3 length is 16 residues. The CDR3 loop reads CLIALETPYSGNTIYF. CDR3 nucleotide sequence: TGTCTTATAGCTCTGGAAACACCATACTCTGGAAACACCATATATTTT.

A word on this clone: The same CDR3 can be traced to other DNA sequences in this sample. The genes are TRBV20-1 and TRBJ2-1, with 7 bases identical to TRBD2. Looked up from germline, CDR1 is DFQATT and CDR2 is SNEGSKA (reference sequence). The CDR3 has 11 amino acids. J gave up 8 bases and V 5 bases, and 3 bases lay outside the gene matches. The CDR3 DNA reads TGCAGTGCTCTTACTAGCGATGAGCAGTTCTTC. It translates to CSALTSDEQFF.

This chain links TRBV5-1 with TRBJ1-4; weak D call: TRBD1 (6 bases). CDR1 is SGHRS, CDR2 YFSETQ, per germline. The CDR3 covers 16 residues. V shed 1 base and J shed 6 bases, with 16 bases lying between them. The chain's CDR3 is CASSLTAGRGDEKLFF. CDR3 DNA sequence: TGCGCCAGCAGCTTGACGGCCGGCAGGGGCGATGAAAAACTGTTTTTT.

This clone came up once. The V call is TRBV28, the J call TRBJ2-5, with D unclear. Per germline, CDR1 MDHEN and CDR2 SYDVKM. Trimming left V 2 bases short and J 5 bases short, with 6 bases between. The CDR3 covers 12 residues. The CDR3 nucleotides are TGTGCCAGCAGTTTACTCTCGGAGACCCAGTACTTC. This translates into CASSLLSETQYF.

The chain is built from TRBV7-2 and TRBJ2-7, with 7 bases lining up with TRBD1. This CDR3 region has 18 residues. The germline gives CDR1 SGHTA, CDR2 FQGNSA. J was trimmed by 3 bases and V by 2 bases; bases with no gene match: 16. CDR3 region: CASSLLTGALFPLYEQYF. The DNA of the CDR3 is TGTGCCAGCAGCTTATTAACAGGGGCCCTGTTCCCCCTCTACGAGCAGTACTTC.

The rearrangement links TRBV11-2 to TRBJ2-3, with D perhaps matching TRBD1 (6 bases). CDR3 length equals 17 residues. Trimming removed 10 bases from V and 0 bases from J, with 23 bases in between. CDR1 is SGHAT and CDR2 is FQNNGV in the germline V gene. The CDR3 DNA is TGTGCCATCTTAAGGGGGAGCGGTTTTGGGAGCACAGATACGCAGTATTTT. As protein: CAILRGSGFGSTDTQYF. Filled out from reference TRBV11-2 and TRBJ2-3, the complete variable domain reads EAGVAQSPRYKIIEKRQSVAFWCNPISGHATLYWYQQILGQGPKLLIQFQNNGVVDDSQLPKDRFSAERLKGVDSTLKIQPAKLEDSAVYLCAILRGSGFGSTDTQYFGPGTRLTVL.